The following is a T cell receptor (beta chain) sequence with its context. Its target is not known. This record belongs to a study of beta chain features in type 1 diabetes. The wider study: Age, gender, cell numbers and subset yield matched between patients and controls.

Expressed TCRB transcripts were sequenced because the isolated RNA had all been reverse transcribed beforehand. The method was immunoSEQ multiplex PCR; TCRdb's version includes in-frame clones alone and lacks a portion of them. Of some 44,000 clones listed, about 66% were seen once; the top ten hold more than 2%. Study observations and caveats: Insertion counts at VDJ junctions were lower in type 1 diabetes patients, who also showed more deletions there. Type 1 diabetes patients had TCRB CDR3s that were shorter (moderately but significantly so) in all four CD4+ subsets.

Sequences were obtained from Tregs from blood. The source of this sequence is a woman between 18 and 29 years old with type 1 diabetes.

Here the CDR3 DNA reads TGTGCCAGCAGCTTGGGCCAGGGTCCCTTGTCTGGGGCCAACGTCCTGACTTTC. Protein: CASSLGQGPLSGANVLTF. This chain uses TRBV5-4 with TRBJ2-6; tentative D call: TRBD1 (5 bases). CDR3 length equals 18 residues. Deletions cut 0 bases from V and 1 base from J, with 14 bases between. CDR1 and CDR2 from the germline V gene are SGHNT and YYREEE (reference sequence).